The subject of this entry is one T cell receptor (beta chain). Antigen: not known. A read error may explain this, as a much larger clone is one base away. A second PCR of about 7 to 12 cycles used a sample-barcoded 5' primer and a J-beta primer mix. TCRdb reprocessed the 5' RACE reads with MiXCR, giving one entry per CDR3 protein. The sample yields 600,000 to 800,000 distinct CDR3 sequences, roughly half seen once. The sample is drawn from a study of blood T cells in healthy people across ages. Study-wide context: There was about one barcoded beta molecule captured by template switching per two T cells. Study results and caveats: Considered underestimates were the diversity estimates obtained from one million T cells. It was not known whether donors were CMV positive (a possible confounder of expanded clonotype changes).

This CDR3 comprises 13 residues. Germline V gene lookup returns CDR1 SQVTM and CDR2 ANQGSEA. V shed 8 bases and J shed 4 bases, with 15 bases lying between them. This chain uses TRBV29-1 with TRBJ2-1; D is unresolved. This TCR derives from a woman of 80 years or more in good health. Material for sequencing was blood. CDR3 residues: CSLACSQYNEQFF. The DNA of the CDR3 is TGCAGCCTGGCTTGCTCCCAATACAATGAGCAGTTCTTC.